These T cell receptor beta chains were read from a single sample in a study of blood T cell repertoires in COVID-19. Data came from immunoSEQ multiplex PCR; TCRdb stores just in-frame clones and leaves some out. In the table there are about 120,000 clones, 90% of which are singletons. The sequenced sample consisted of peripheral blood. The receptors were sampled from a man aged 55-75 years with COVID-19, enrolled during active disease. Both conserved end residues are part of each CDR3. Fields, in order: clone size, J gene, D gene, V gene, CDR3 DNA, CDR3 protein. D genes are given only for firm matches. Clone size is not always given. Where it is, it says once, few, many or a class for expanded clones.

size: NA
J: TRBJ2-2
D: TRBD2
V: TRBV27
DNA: TGTGCCAGCAGTTTACGGCCCCTAGCGGGAGGCGTTATTGGGGAGCTGTTTTTT
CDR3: CASSLRPLAGGVIGELFF

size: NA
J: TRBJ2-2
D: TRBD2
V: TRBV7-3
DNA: TGTGCCAGCAGCTCCTTAGCGGGGTCGAACACCGGGGAGCTGTTTTTT
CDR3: CASSSLAGSNTGELFF

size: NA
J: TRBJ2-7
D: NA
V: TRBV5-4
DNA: TGTGCCAGCAGCACTCAACAGGGCAGAAGCTCCTACGAGCAGTACTTC
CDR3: CASSTQQGRSSYEQYF

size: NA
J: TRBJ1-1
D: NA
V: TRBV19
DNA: TGTGCCAGTAGTACCGCAGGCAAAACTGAAGCTTTCTTT
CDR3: CASSTAGKTEAFF

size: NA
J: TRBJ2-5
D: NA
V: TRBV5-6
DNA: TGTGCCAGCAGCTTGGGGGCGACACAAGAGACCCAGTACTTC
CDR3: CASSLGATQETQYF

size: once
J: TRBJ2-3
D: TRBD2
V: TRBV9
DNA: TGTGCCAGCACCCCATCTAGCGGGGGCACAGATACGCAGTATTTT
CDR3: CASTPSSGGTDTQYF

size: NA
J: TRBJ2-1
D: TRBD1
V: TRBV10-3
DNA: TGTGCCATCAGTGAGTCCTGGACAGGGGGCCGTGTTGAGCAGTTCTTC
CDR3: CAISESWTGGRVEQFF

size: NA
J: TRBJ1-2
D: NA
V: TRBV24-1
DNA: TGTGCCACCAGTGATCGGGACAAGGCCAACTATGGCTACACCTTC
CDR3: CATSDRDKANYGYTF

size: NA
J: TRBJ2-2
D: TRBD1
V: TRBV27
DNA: TGTGCCAGCAGCCGGGACAGGGAGGTTGGCGGGGAGCTGTTTTTT
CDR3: CASSRDREVGGELFF

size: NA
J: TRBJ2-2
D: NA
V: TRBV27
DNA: TGTGCCAGCAGTTTGGAGGGAATAGACACCGGGGAGCTGTTTTTT
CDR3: CASSLEGIDTGELFF

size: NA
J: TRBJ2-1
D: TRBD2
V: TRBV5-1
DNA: TGCGCCAGCAGCCTGGGACTAGCGGGACTGAACAATGAGCAGTTCTTC
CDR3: CASSLGLAGLNNEQFF

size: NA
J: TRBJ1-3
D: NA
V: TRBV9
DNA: TGTGCCAGCAGCGTACTCTCTGGAAACACCATATATTTT
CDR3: CASSVLSGNTIYF

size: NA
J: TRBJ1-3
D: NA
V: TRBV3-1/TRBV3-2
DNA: TGTGCCAGCAGCCAACGCGGGTCCTCTGGAAACACCATATATTTT
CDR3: CASSQRGSSGNTIYF

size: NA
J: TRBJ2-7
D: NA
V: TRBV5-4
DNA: TGTGCCAGCAGCTTGGCCTTACACAGCTCCTACGAGCAGTACTTC
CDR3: CASSLALHSSYEQYF

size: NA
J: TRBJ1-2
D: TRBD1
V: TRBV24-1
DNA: TGTGCCACCGAATCGACAGGGGGTTTTGGCTACACCTTC
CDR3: CATESTGGFGYTF

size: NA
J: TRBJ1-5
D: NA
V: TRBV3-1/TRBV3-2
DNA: TGTGCCAGCAGCAGAAGAGAGGGCGTCAATCAGCCCCAGCATTTT
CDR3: CASSRREGVNQPQHF

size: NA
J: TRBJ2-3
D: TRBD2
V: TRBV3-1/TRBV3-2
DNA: TGTGCCAGCAGCCAATCAACAGGGCTAGCGGGAGGCGCAGATACGCAGTATTTT
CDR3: CASSQSTGLAGGADTQYF

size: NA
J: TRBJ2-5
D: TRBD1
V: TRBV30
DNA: TGTGCCTCACTTGGGACAGGTCCTACCCGGGGGACCCAGTACTTC
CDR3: CASLGTGPTRGTQYF

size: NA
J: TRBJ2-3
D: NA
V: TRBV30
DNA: TGTGCCTGGAGTGCCCCTAAGGGAGGACACAGCACAGATACGCAGTATTTT
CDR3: CAWSAPKGGHSTDTQYF

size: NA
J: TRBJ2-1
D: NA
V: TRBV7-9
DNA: TGTGCCAGCAGCTTAGCGGGGGACTCCACCTACAATGAGCAGTTCTTC
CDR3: CASSLAGDSTYNEQFF

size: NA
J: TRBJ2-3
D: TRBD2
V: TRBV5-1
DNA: TGCGCCAGCAGCCTAGCGGTTAGCACAGATACGCAGTATTTT
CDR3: CASSLAVSTDTQYF

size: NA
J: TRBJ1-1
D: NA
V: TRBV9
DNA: TGTGCCAGCAGCGGGGGGGTTGTAACTGAAGCTTTCTTT
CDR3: CASSGGVVTEAFF

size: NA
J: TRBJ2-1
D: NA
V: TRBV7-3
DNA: TGTGCCAGCAGCTTAACGAGGCGGGGGCACAATGAGCAGTTCTTC
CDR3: CASSLTRRGHNEQFF

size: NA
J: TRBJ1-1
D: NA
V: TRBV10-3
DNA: TGTGCCATCGGGGGGAGGGGCGCAGGAACTGAAGCTTTCTTT
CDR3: CAIGGRGAGTEAFF

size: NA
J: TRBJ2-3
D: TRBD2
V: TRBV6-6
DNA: TGTGCCAGCAGTTACCAGACTAGCGGGAGTGGGGATACGCAGTATTTT
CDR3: CASSYQTSGSGDTQYF

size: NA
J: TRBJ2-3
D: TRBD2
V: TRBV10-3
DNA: TGTGCCATCAGTGTCACCGGGACTAGCGGAGGCACAGATACGCAGTATTTT
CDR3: CAISVTGTSGGTDTQYF

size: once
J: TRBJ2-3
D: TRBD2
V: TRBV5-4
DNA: TGTGCCAGCAGCTTACAGCGGGAGGGCCGATATACGCAGTATTTT
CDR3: CASSLQREGRYTQYF

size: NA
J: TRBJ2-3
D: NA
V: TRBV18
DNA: TGTGCCAGCTCACCAGCGGCTAGTTACACAGATACGCAGTATTTT
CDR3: CASSPAASYTDTQYF

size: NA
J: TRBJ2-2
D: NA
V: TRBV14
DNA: TGTGCCAGCAGCCAAGACTCGACATTGTGTCCGGCCGGGGAGCTGTTTTTT
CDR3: CASSQDSTLCPAGELFF